The 27 T cell receptor beta chains reported below all come from one sample, sequenced in a study of blood T cell repertoires in COVID-19. Clones were sequenced by immunoSEQ multiplex PCR, and TCRdb holds only the in-frame ones, with some missing. Here the sample spans approximately 200,000 clones, 94% being singletons. Sequenced: peripheral blood. The receptors were sampled from a man in his thirties or forties with COVID-19, enrolled during active disease.

V usage is TRBV11-2 and J usage is TRBJ2-1, with a tentative D call TRBD2 (6 bases). There are 14 residues in the CDR3. V was trimmed by 8 bases and J by 0 bases, leaving 11 bases between them. Looked up from germline, CDR1 is SGHAT and CDR2 is FQNNGV. CDR3 sequence reads: CASSDGSSYNEQFF. For the CDR3, the DNA is TGTGCCAGCTCCGACGGGAGCTCCTACAATGAGCAGTTCTTC.

This clone was picked up one time. The V gene is TRBV2, the J gene TRBJ1-4; 9 bases map to TRBD1. The ends lost 3 bases at V and 6 bases at J; junction bases unmatched: 2. There are 14 residues in the CDR3. Germline V CDR1 and CDR2: SNHLY, FYNNEI. The CDR3 coding sequence is TGTGCCAGCAGTGACGGACAGGGGTATGAAAAACTGTTTTTT. Protein sequence: CASSDGQGYEKLFF.

The chain carries TRBV30 and TRBJ2-3, with 10 bases lining up with TRBD2. The ends lost 0 bases at V and 6 bases at J; junction bases unmatched: 9. The CDR3 is 16 residues long. Germline V gene lookup returns CDR1 GTSNPN and CDR2 SVGIG (reference sequence). The CDR3 sequence is CAWSVGLAGVGDTQYF. Here the CDR3 DNA reads TGTGCCTGGAGTGTGGGCCTAGCGGGGGTAGGTGATACGCAGTATTTT. The variable domain in full, with the rest retrieved from reference TRBV30 and TRBJ2-3, is SQTIHQWPATLVQPVGSPLSLECTVEGTSNPNLYWYRQAAGRGLQLLFYSVGIGQISSEVPQNLSASRPQDRQFILSSKKLLLSDSGFYLCAWSVGLAGVGDTQYFGPGTRLTVL.

This chain links TRBV25-1 with TRBJ2-5, with 9 nucleotides matching TRBD1. The germline V gene has CDR1 MGHDK and CDR2 SYGVNS. Unmatched junction bases numbered 8, after V lost 2 bases and J lost 7 bases. The CDR3 runs to 15 residues. CDR3 amino acids: CASSERGQGVGTQYF. CDR3 DNA sequence: TGTGCCAGCAGTGAACGGGGACAGGGTGTTGGGACCCAGTACTTC.

As DNA, the CDR3 is TGTGCCAGCAGAGCGACGAGGGGGCAGGACACTGAAGCTTTCTTT. Translation gives CASRATRGQDTEAFF. The J gene is TRBJ1-1, the V gene TRBV2; 7 bases are a match to TRBD1. V trimming: 6 bases; J trimming: 3 bases; junction bases outside the gene matches: 10. The V gene's germline CDR1 is SNHLY and CDR2 FYNNEI. The length of the CDR3 is 15 residues.

Only one count was recorded for this clone. The chain combines TRBV5-4 with TRBJ1-6; TRBD1 agrees at 9 bases. Germline V gives CDR1 SGHNT, CDR2 YYREEE (reference sequence). The CDR3 runs to 15 residues. V lost 4 bases, J lost 5 bases, and 4 bases stayed unmatched. The CDR3 nucleotides read TGTGCCAGCAGCCTAGGGACAGGGAATAATTCACCCCTCCACTTT. Translation gives CASSLGTGNNSPLHF.

This chain joins TRBV5-4 and TRBJ2-7; 8 bases match TRBD2. After removal of 1 base from V and 3 bases from J, the junction contained 3 bases not matched to a gene. Germline V gene data show CDR1 as SGHNT and CDR2 as YYREEE (reference sequence). The CDR3 runs 14 residues. CDR3 protein: CASSLRGGLYEQYF. CDR3 nucleotides: TGTGCCAGCAGCTTGCGGGGGGGCCTCTACGAGCAGTACTTC.

The chain recombines TRBV7-9 with TRBJ1-1, with 7 bases lining up with TRBD1. The trim removed 4 bases at V and 6 bases at J, leaving 5 bases unmatched. CDR3 length equals 13 residues. CDR1 is SEHNR and CDR2 is FQNEAQ in the germline V gene (reference sequence). This CDR3 reads CASSSGQTSEAFF. The CDR3 coding sequence is TGTGCCAGCAGCTCGGGACAGACTTCTGAAGCTTTCTTT.

V gene TRBV7-9 combines with J gene TRBJ1-1; 11 bases map to TRBD1. Per the germline V gene, CDR1 is SEHNR and CDR2 is FQNEAQ (reference sequence). The CDR3 sequence is 16 residues long. J lost 4 bases, V lost 5 bases, and 9 bases had no gene match. The CDR3 protein is CASSARGTGGSTEAFF. The CDR3, as DNA: TGTGCCAGCAGCGCCAGGGGGACAGGGGGTAGCACTGAAGCTTTCTTT. Full variable domain (missing parts from reference TRBV7-9 and TRBJ1-1): DTGVSQNPRHKITKRGQNVTFRCDPISEHNRLYWYRQTLGQGPEFLTYFQNEAQLEKSRLLSDRFSAERPKGSFSTLEIQRTEQGDSAMYLCASSARGTGGSTEAFFGQGTRLTVV.

The rearrangement links TRBV30 to TRBJ1-1; 10 bases are a match to TRBD1. The V gene end was trimmed by 7 bases and the J gene end by 4 bases; junction bases not matched to a gene: 6. Germline V CDR1 and CDR2: GTSNPN, SVGIG (reference sequence). There are 13 residues in the CDR3. This CDR3 is CAFPGQGSTEAFF. The CDR3 region has the DNA TGTGCCTTTCCGGGACAGGGGTCCACTGAAGCTTTCTTT.

The rearrangement uses TRBV11-2 and TRBJ2-7; D is perhaps TRBD1 (5 bases). CDR1 and CDR2 (germline): SGHAT, FQNNGV. Trimming cost V 4 bases and J 3 bases, with 10 bases left between them. There are 13 residues in the CDR3. The CDR3 is CASSSQQVYEQYF. CDR3 nucleotides: TGTGCCAGCAGCTCGCAACAGGTCTACGAGCAGTACTTC. Together with reference TRBV11-2 and TRBJ2-7, the CDR3 gives the full variable domain: EAGVAQSPRYKIIEKRQSVAFWCNPISGHATLYWYQQILGQGPKLLIQFQNNGVVDDSQLPKDRFSAERLKGVDSTLKIQPAKLEDSAVYLCASSSQQVYEQYFGPGTRLTVT.

The genes are TRBV19 and TRBJ2-7; possibly TRBD1 for D (5 bases). Germline V gene lookup returns CDR1 LNHDA and CDR2 SQIVND (reference sequence). The CDR3 is made up of 15 amino acids. V was cut by 6 bases and J by 7 bases, with 22 bases left in between. The CDR3 DNA reads TGTGCCAGTAGCCGGACCGACAGTTACTACGCTGAGCAGTACTTC. Its protein product is CASSRTDSYYAEQYF. The whole variable domain, filled in from reference TRBV19 and TRBJ2-7, reads DGGITQSPKYLFRKEGQNVTLSCEQNLNHDAMYWYRQDPGQGLRLIYYSQIVNDFQKGDIAEGYSVSREKKESFPLTVTSAQKNPTAFYLCASSRTDSYYAEQYFGPGTRLTVT.

The rearrangement links TRBV12-5 to TRBJ2-5, with 9 bases fitting TRBD2. Per germline, CDR1 LGHNT and CDR2 FRNRAP. Trimming cost V 0 bases and J 6 bases; bases outside gene matches: 11. The CDR3 loop spans 17 amino acids. In nucleotides, the CDR3 is TGTGCTAGTGGTTTGGTACGCGGGGGGGCCGTGGTCCAGACCCAGTACTTC. Protein sequence: CASGLVRGGAVVQTQYF.

The chain links TRBV4-1 to TRBJ1-1, with TRBD1 as a possible D gene (5 bases). The CDR3 sequence is 14 residues long. Trimming shortened V by 4 bases and J by 0 bases, and 9 bases separated the two germline ends. CDR1 and CDR2 (germline): MGHRA, YSYEKL. DNA for the CDR3: TGCGCCAGCAGCCCACAGGCTTTGAACACTGAAGCTTTCTTT. Protein product: CASSPQALNTEAFF.

The chain carries TRBV28 and TRBJ1-1; D gene uncertain. Germline loops: CDR1 MDHEN, CDR2 SYDVKM. Deletions cut 3 bases from V and 4 bases from J, with 6 bases between. CDR3 length: 12 residues. The DNA of the CDR3 is TGTGCCAGCAGTTTCCGGTCCACTGAAGCTTTCTTT. It specifies CASSFRSTEAFF.

This chain joins TRBV18 and TRBJ1-5; tentatively, D is TRBD1 (5 bases). This CDR3 is built from 15 residues. Germline lookup yields CDR1 KGHSH and CDR2 LQKENI. The ends were cut back, 3 bases at V and 6 bases at J, with 15 bases in the middle. The CDR3 here is CASSPSRGESQPQHF. The CDR3, as DNA: TGTGCCAGCTCACCTTCGCGGGGCGAGAGTCAGCCCCAGCATTTT.

The chain uses TRBV6-5 and TRBJ1-1, with D perhaps matching TRBD1 (6 bases). Germline V gene data show CDR1 as MNHEY and CDR2 as SVGAGI. CDR3 length: 14 residues. The V gene lost 6 bases and the J gene lost 0 bases, with 11 bases spanning the gap. CDR3 amino acids: CASSQGHLNTEAFF. Written as DNA, the CDR3 is TGTGCCAGCAGCCAGGGACATCTGAACACTGAAGCTTTCTTT.

The V call is TRBV5-1, the J call TRBJ2-3; 8 nucleotides align to TRBD2. Germline V lookup: CDR1 SGHRS, CDR2 YFSETQ. This CDR3 is 18 amino acids long. The V segment lost 3 bases and the J segment 0 bases; nucleotides outside the gene matches: 12. CDR3 residues: CASSSSRRGVTSTDTQYF. The CDR3 nucleotides are TGCGCCAGCAGCTCCTCGAGGCGGGGGGTTACTAGCACAGATACGCAGTATTTT. Supplemented by reference TRBV5-1 and TRBJ2-3, the full variable domain reads KAGVTQTPRYLIKTRGQQVTLSCSPISGHRSVSWYQQTPGQGLQFLFEYFSETQRNKGNFPGRFSGRQFSNSRSEMNVSTLELGDSALYLCASSSSRRGVTSTDTQYFGPGTRLTVL.

This chain links TRBV6-1 with TRBJ1-2, with 12 bases identical to TRBD1. The germline gives CDR1 MNHNS, CDR2 SASEGT. The CDR3 contains 16 residues. The J segment lost 3 bases and the V segment lost 0 bases, leaving 2 bases of the junction unmatched. For the CDR3, the DNA is TGTGCCAGCAGTGAAGCGGGGACAGGGGGCTACTATGGCTACACCTTC. This gives the protein CASSEAGTGGYYGYTF.

The J gene is TRBJ2-2, the V gene TRBV9; 10 bases align to TRBD2. CDR3 length: 17 amino acids. Per the germline V gene, CDR1 is SGDLS and CDR2 is YYNGEE. The V gene end was trimmed by 3 bases and the J gene end by 4 bases; junction bases not matched to a gene: 9. CDR3: CASSDRAGGRVTGELFF. In nucleotides, the CDR3 is TGTGCCAGCAGCGATCGAGCGGGGGGGCGTGTCACCGGGGAGCTGTTTTTT.

This chain links TRBV3-1 (or the pseudogene TRBV3-2) with TRBJ2-7; D perhaps matches TRBD1 (6 bases). This CDR3 has 13 amino acids. Trimming pared 1 base from V and 4 bases from J, leaving 8 bases between. Germline lookup yields CDR1 LGHDT and CDR2 YNNKEL (reference sequence). CDR3 bases: TGTGCCAGCAGCCAAGCTACAGGGTACGAGCAGTACTTC. Translating gives CASSQATGYEQYF.

The chain joins TRBV2 to TRBJ1-4; TRBD1 agrees at 7 bases. V shed 6 bases and J 3 bases; nucleotides not matched to a gene: 7. Germline V gives CDR1 SNHLY, CDR2 FYNNEI. This CDR3 region has 15 residues. CDR3 in amino acids: CASRIGQGANEKLFF. The CDR3 nucleotides read TGTGCCAGCAGGATAGGCCAGGGGGCTAATGAAAAACTGTTTTTT.

The rearrangement links TRBV29-1 to TRBJ1-2; 8 nucleotides agree with TRBD1. Germline CDR1 and CDR2: SQVTM and ANQGSEA. V was clipped by 4 bases and J by 6 bases; unmatched bases: 7. The CDR3 totals 13 residues. CDR3 region: CSVGATGVHGYTF. In nucleotides, the CDR3 is TGCAGCGTTGGCGCGACAGGGGTTCATGGCTACACCTTC.

This chain joins TRBV7-6 and TRBJ2-1; the match to TRBD1 covers 9 bases. Losses at the gene ends were 5 bases for V and 8 bases for J; bases not matched to a gene: 10. The CDR3 totals 15 residues. Germline V gene sequence: CDR1 SGHVS, CDR2 FNYEAQ. DNA of the CDR3: TGTGCCAGCAGCGTGGACAGGGGTGCGCCCCATGAGCAGTTCTTC. Protein product: CASSVDRGAPHEQFF.

This chain links TRBV27 with TRBJ1-2, with 7 bases that match TRBD1. This CDR3 contains 14 residues. Trimming removed 6 bases from V and 4 bases from J; junction bases left unmatched: 8. Germline V gives CDR1 MNHEY, CDR2 SMNVEV (reference sequence). The CDR3 DNA reads as TGTGCCAGCAGACTAACAGGGGCGGGCTATGGCTACACCTTC. Its protein is CASRLTGAGYGYTF.

The rearrangement joins TRBV2 to TRBJ2-2; 11 nucleotides line up with TRBD1. J gave up 7 bases and V 6 bases, and 4 bases lay outside the gene matches. The CDR3 length is 14 residues. Per the germline V gene, CDR1 is SNHLY and CDR2 is FYNNEI. DNA for the CDR3: TGTGCCAGCAGCGGGACAGGGGGAGGCGGGGAGCTGTTTTTT. Translation gives CASSGTGGGGELFF.

The chain has TRBV4-1 and TRBJ2-7; TRBD2 matches at 15 bases. In germline, CDR1 is MGHRA, CDR2 YSYEKL. J was trimmed by 3 bases and V by 5 bases; bases with no gene match: 14. This CDR3 comprises 19 residues. This chain's CDR3 is CASSYGTSGGPGRRYEQYF. The CDR3 DNA reads TGCGCCAGCAGCTACGGGACTAGCGGGGGGCCCGGACGACGCTACGAGCAGTACTTC.